These 30 T cell receptor beta chains share one sample of origin, sequenced in a study of tumor and adjacent non-tumor tissue in lung cancer. Three rounds of nested PCR, following a modified ARM-PCR protocol, produced the TCRbeta library. TCRdb re-called the multiplex PCR reads with MiXCR, one entry per CDR3 protein. Among more than 75,000 distinct CDR3 sequences, around two thirds were seen once, and the ten largest hold around 12%. This sample's RNA came from whole unsorted tissue. Source material: lung tumor tissue. Receptor source: an older woman with non-small cell lung cancer.

This chain uses TRBV7-9 with TRBJ2-2; a possible D gene is TRBD1 (5 bases). The CDR3 covers 14 residues. V lost 4 bases and J lost 7, with 13 bases in between. The germline gives CDR1 SEHNR, CDR2 FQNEAQ (reference sequence). CDR3 nucleotide sequence: TGTGCCAGCAGCTCCCAAGGGGTTGACGGGGAGCTGTTTTTT. Translation: CASSSQGVDGELFF.

V gene TRBV6-5 combines with J gene TRBJ1-2; D is ambiguous. Germline assignment: CDR1 MNHEY and CDR2 SVGAGI. This CDR3 contains 13 residues. The V end lost 5 bases, the J end lost 7 bases, and 14 bases lay between the germline ends. In DNA, the CDR3 is TGTGCCAGCAGTACCGATTGGACTTGTGGCTACACCTTC. It specifies CASSTDWTCGYTF.

J is TRBJ2-1 and V is TRBV7-9; 10 bases are shared with TRBD1. CDR1 and CDR2 (germline): SEHNR, FQNEAQ (reference sequence). V was pared by 5 bases and J by 7 bases, with 17 bases of the junction left unmatched. The CDR3 spans 18 residues. As DNA, the CDR3 is TGTGCCAGCAGCAGAGATATCGTCGGGGGACAGGGGAGGAATGAGCAGTTCTTC. The encoded protein is CASSRDIVGGQGRNEQFF.

This clonotype was observed once. This chain connects TRBV5-1 to TRBJ2-3; tentatively, D is TRBD1 (5 bases). CDR3 length: 13 amino acids. The germline gives CDR1 SGHRS, CDR2 YFSETQ. Trimming took 8 bases from V and 7 from J, leaving 17 bases between them. The CDR3 sequence is CARSVGPQNTQYF. DNA for the CDR3: TGCGCCAGAAGCGTGGGGCCTCAGAATACGCAGTATTTT.

This chain uses TRBV7-9 with TRBJ2-7, with 7 bases lining up with TRBD2. This CDR3 region has 16 residues. V shed 4 bases, J shed 0 bases, and the junction held 9 bases outside the gene matches. CDR1 SEHNR and CDR2 FQNEAQ come from the germline V gene (reference sequence). The CDR3 coding sequence is TGTGCCAGCAGCTCACCGACGGGGGGTATCTCCTACGAGCAGTACTTC. Amino acid sequence: CASSSPTGGISYEQYF.

In regard to this clonotype: One end of the junction is discordant with germline, which a read error may explain. The chain couples TRBV6-1 to TRBJ1-6; weak D call: TRBD1 (5 bases). Germline lookup yields CDR1 MNHNS and CDR2 SASEGT. The length of the CDR3 is 14 residues. This chain's CDR3 is CACSATVENSPLHF. CDR3 sequence (DNA): TGTGCCTGCAGTGCGACAGTGGAGAATTCACCCCTCCACTTT.

The chain combines TRBV23-1 with TRBJ2-1, with D perhaps matching TRBD2 (6 bases). TRBV23-1 is identified as an open reading frame with a role that is uncertain. V was clipped by 0 bases and J by 9 bases, with 24 bases between them. The CDR3 runs to 18 residues. The CDR3 DNA sequence: TGCGCCAGCAGTCAATCGATTTCCGCCGGGGCCCCCGGGGGTGAGCAGTTCTTC. It specifies CASSQSISAGAPGGEQFF.

The chain joins TRBV2 to TRBJ2-1, with TRBD1 matching over 7 bases. CDR1 and CDR2 (germline): SNHLY, FYNNEI. The CDR3 consists of 13 residues. Trimming took 7 bases from V and 3 from J; bases not matched to a gene: 3. The CDR3 reads CASTTGVYNEQFF. CDR3 in DNA: TGTGCCAGCACAACAGGGGTCTACAATGAGCAGTTCTTC.

Details on this clonotype: A much more abundant neighbour one base away suggests this may be a read error. V is TRBV5-1 and J is TRBJ2-7, with D possibly being TRBD1 (6 bases). The V gene's germline CDR1 is SGHRS and CDR2 YFSETQ. V dropped 0 bases and J dropped 5 bases, with 15 bases sitting between them. The CDR3 covers 15 residues. CDR3 protein: CASSLGQGMINEQYF. CDR3 nucleotide sequence: TGCGCCAGCAGCTTGGGTCAGGGGATGATCAACGAGCAGTACTTC.

As for this clonotype: One end of the junction is discordant with germline, which a read error may explain. This CDR3 is CASSTTSGRFYKEQSF. CDR3 bases: TGTGCCAGCAGCACGACTAGCGGGAGGTTCTACAAAGAGCAGTCCTTC. The genes are TRBV6-6 and TRBJ2-1; 13 bases align to TRBD2. Germline-derived CDR1 and CDR2 are MNHNY and SVGAGI (reference sequence). The CDR3 consists of 16 residues.

Remarks on this clonotype: At one end, the junction sequence differs from germline, possibly due to a read error. The chain carries TRBV10-3 and TRBJ2-7; D unresolved. This CDR3 has 14 residues. From germline, CDR1 is ENHRY and CDR2 SYGVKD. CDR3 sequence: CAIVGGRSSYKQYF. DNA of the CDR3: TGTGCCATCGTAGGCGGCCGGAGCTCCTACAAGCAGTACTTC.

Notes on this clonotype: One end of the junction is discordant with germline, which a read error may explain. V and J are TRBV6-6 and TRBJ1-5, with a weak D call TRBD1 (6 bases). Germline lookup yields CDR1 MNHNY and CDR2 SVGAGI (reference sequence). The CDR3 consists of 14 residues. CDR3: CASSLGTPNQLQHF. The CDR3 bases are TGTGCCAGCAGTCTCGGGACACCGAATCAGCTCCAGCATTTT.

This clonotype was recorded many times. J is TRBJ2-7 and V is TRBV5-6, with unresolved D. Germline V lookup: CDR1 SGHDT, CDR2 YYEEEE. The CDR3 covers 13 residues. Trimming left V 0 bases short and J 4 bases short, with 8 bases between. The CDR3 sequence: CASSLGRLYEQYF. DNA for the CDR3: TGTGCCAGCAGCTTGGGAAGACTTTACGAGCAGTACTTC.

In its sample, this clonotype is medium-sized. CDR3 nucleotides: TGTGCCAGCAGTTACTTTGGGCCTGAGCAGTTCTTC. Its translation: CASSYFGPEQFF. This chain connects TRBV6-2 or TRBV6-3 to TRBJ2-1; unclear D gene. Germline V lookup: CDR1 MNHEY, CDR2 SVGEGT. This CDR3 contains 12 residues. Trimming removed 1 base from V and 9 bases from J, with 7 bases in between.

This clonotype was counted at least ten times. The chain is built from TRBV6-1 and TRBJ2-3; 7 positions agree with TRBD2. Germline V lookup: CDR1 MNHNS, CDR2 SASEGT. The CDR3 covers 17 residues. The trim removed 7 bases at V and 3 bases at J, leaving 16 bases unmatched. CDR3: CASIRRGSGLGTDTQYF. The CDR3 DNA reads as TGTGCCAGCATCCGACGGGGTAGCGGGCTCGGAACAGATACGCAGTATTTT.

By frequency in the sample, this clonotype is medium-sized. The genes are TRBV5-4 and TRBJ2-7; 8 bases fit TRBD2. Germline V gene lookup returns CDR1 SGHNT and CDR2 YYREEE (reference sequence). V was pared by 0 bases and J by 6 bases, with 8 bases of the junction left unmatched. This CDR3 comprises 15 residues. CDR3 nucleotides: TGTGCCAGCAGCTTGGGGGCCGCGGGAGGATCCGAGCAGTACTTC. This encodes CASSLGAAGGSEQYF.

Only one count was recorded for this clonotype. Germline and junction disagree at one end, which may indicate a read error. The rearrangement joins TRBV6-6 to TRBJ1-4, with D perhaps matching TRBD1 (5 bases). Germline CDR1 MNHNY, CDR2 SVGAGI (reference sequence). The CDR3 has 15 residues. Written as DNA, the CDR3 is TGTACCAGCAGTTACTCGGGACCAACTAATGAAAAACTGTTTTTT. This encodes CTSSYSGPTNEKLFF.

About this clonotype: Being one base from a much bigger clone, this may be a read error. This chain uses TRBV11-3 with TRBJ2-3; D is unresolved. Per germline, CDR1 SGHNT and CDR2 YENEEA. This CDR3 region has 13 residues. The CDR3 DNA reads TGTGCCGGCAGCTTATGGAACACAGATACGCAGTATTTT. Encoded protein: CAGSLWNTDTQYF.

Points on this clonotype: This may come from a read error, since a much larger clone is one base off. The chain has TRBV20-1 and TRBJ2-5; 8 nucleotides match TRBD2. The CDR3 contains 16 residues. With V trimmed by 3 bases and J by 2 bases, 11 bases remained unmatched. Germline V gene data show CDR1 as DFQATT and CDR2 as SNEGSKA (reference sequence). The CDR3: CSASTAGLAGQETQYF. CDR3 nucleotide sequence: TGCAGTGCTAGCACCGCGGGGTTAGCGGGGCAAGAGACCCAGTACTTC.

Regarding this clonotype: At one end the junction does not follow the germline gene, possibly because of a read error. J is TRBJ2-6 and V is TRBV7-8; 8 bases fit TRBD2. This CDR3 contains 16 residues. Germline V gives CDR1 SGHVS, CDR2 FQNEAQ. DNA for the CDR3: TGTGCCAGCAGCCCCTGGACTAGCACTGGGACCAACGTCCTGACTTTC. As protein: CASSPWTSTGTNVLTF.

A word on this clonotype: A much larger clone lies a single base off, so this may be a read error. The chain combines TRBV24-1 with TRBJ2-3, with D perhaps given as TRBD1 or TRBD2 (6 bases each). The CDR3 consists of 14 residues. Germline V CDR1 and CDR2: KGHDR, SFDVKD. Here the CDR3 reads CVTRARGPRDTQYF. The CDR3 DNA is TGTGTCACCCGAGCCCGGGGGCCCCGGGATACGCAGTATTTT.

A note on this clonotype: Compared with germline, one end of the junction differs, possibly owing to a read error. The J gene is TRBJ2-6, the V gene TRBV6-5; a possible D gene is TRBD2 (6 bases). Germline loops: CDR1 MNHEY, CDR2 SVGAGI. The CDR3 loop spans 17 amino acids. This CDR3 is CASSYGTGDSGANVLTF. The CDR3 DNA sequence: TGTGCTAGCAGTTACGGAACGGGAGACTCTGGGGCCAACGTCCTGACTTTC.

This chain uses TRBV29-1 with TRBJ2-7; a weak D match, TRBD2 (8 bases). The CDR3 totals 13 residues. Germline CDR1 and CDR2: SQVTM and ANQGSEA. The chain's CDR3 is CSVGRGLYCEQYF. The CDR3 DNA reads as TGCAGTGTCGGGAGGGGGCTGTACTGCGAGCAGTACTTC.

The J gene is TRBJ2-1, the V gene TRBV20-1, with 10 bases matching TRBD1. Germline V lookup: CDR1 DFQATT, CDR2 SNEGSKA (reference sequence). V lost 5 bases, J lost 6 bases, and 10 bases stayed unmatched. CDR3 length: 15 amino acids. CDR3 residues: CSARPGQGSVNEQFF. The CDR3 nucleotides read TGCAGTGCTCGTCCGGGACAGGGGAGTGTCAATGAGCAGTTCTTC.

This clonotype was seen repeatedly, ten times or more. The rearrangement links TRBV28 to TRBJ2-5, with D maybe TRBD1 (6 bases). V was trimmed by 2 bases and J by 7 bases, leaving 14 bases between them. CDR3 size: 14 residues. Germline V gene lookup returns CDR1 MDHEN and CDR2 SYDVKM. This chain's CDR3 is CASSLAGALVTQYF. The DNA for the CDR3 is TGTGCCAGCAGTTTAGCAGGGGCTCTAGTGACCCAGTACTTC.

The chain carries TRBV5-1 and TRBJ2-1; 13 bases match TRBD2. The CDR3 runs to 19 residues. The germline V gene encodes CDR1 SGHRS and CDR2 YFSETQ. Germline trimming cut 4 bases from V and 0 bases from J; bases unmatched to any gene: 10. The DNA for the CDR3 is TGCGCCAGCAGCCCTAAGGAACTAGCGGGAGGGAGCTCCTACAATGAGCAGTTCTTC. Protein: CASSPKELAGGSSYNEQFF.

Worth noting for this clonotype: The junction shows a germline mismatch at one end, possibly a read error. The V and J genes are TRBV4-1 and TRBJ1-5, with D unresolved. The CDR3 runs to 16 residues. The germline gives CDR1 MGHRA, CDR2 YSYEKL. The CDR3 here is CTSSQVLGSINQPQHF. The DNA of the CDR3 is TGCACCAGCAGCCAGGTCCTGGGATCGATCAATCAGCCCCAGCATTTT.

By its share, this clonotype is medium-sized. Here the CDR3 reads CSVVLGESLSYEQYF. The CDR3 DNA reads TGCAGCGTGGTCCTAGGGGAGTCCCTATCCTACGAGCAGTACTTC. This chain links TRBV29-1 with TRBJ2-7; D may be TRBD1 or TRBD2 (5 bases each). Germline V lookup: CDR1 SQVTM, CDR2 ANQGSEA. The CDR3 length is 15 residues. Deletions cut 6 bases from V and 1 base from J, with 19 bases between.

The CDR3 coding sequence is TGTGCCAGCAGCCATCAGCTTGGCGGGGGTTTTTATGAGCAGTTCTTC. Protein product: CASSHQLGGGFYEQFF. The genes are TRBV13 and TRBJ2-1; 7 positions match TRBD2. V lost 5 bases and J lost 8; bases outside the gene matches: 15. This CDR3 is 16 amino acids long. From germline, CDR1 is PRHDT and CDR2 FYEKMQ (reference sequence).

CDR3 in DNA: TGTGCCAGCACCCCCCCCTTGGGACGTCCGGGTAACACCGGGGAGCTGTTTTTT. Residues: CASTPPLGRPGNTGELFF. This chain connects TRBV28 to TRBJ2-2, with D perhaps assigned TRBD1 or TRBD2 (5 bases each). V was cut by 7 bases and J by 2 bases, with 23 bases left in between. The CDR3 consists of 18 residues. CDR1 and CDR2 (germline): MDHEN, SYDVKM.